The sequence of this TCR beta chain was determined in a study of T-cell reconstitution after alpha-beta-depleted transplantation in children (dated by TCRdb to about 2016). With respect to the entire study: Using TCR repertoire profiling, the study quantitatively followed how T-cell immune reconstitution unfolded in children after TCRalphabeta/CD19-depleted allogeneic hematopoietic cell transplantation. The investigation overall reported the following: Hyperexpanded clone frequencies declined over subsequent months; after one year, T-cell counts and TCRbeta diversity were mostly attributed to newly produced T cells. The high TCRbeta diversity at day 60 in some patients was ascribed to recipient T cells and intrathymic progenitors that had survived conditioning. About two months after transplant, the apparently early recovery of alphabetaT-cell counts reportedly depended on just several hundred clones that had expanded rapidly and came from non-depleted graft cells.

Via the germline V gene (reference sequence), CDR1 is DFQATT and CDR2 SNEGSKA. The CDR3, cysteine through phenylalanine, is 16 amino acids long. The sequence is cut down to CDR3 DNA, 48 bases in frame from base 1. To prepare the library, PCR was applied. Sequencer: Illumina HiSeq 2500. Molecular barcoding was employed in the preparation of TCR libraries, with unique molecular identifiers being used to normalize TCRbeta repertoire quantification. TCRdb's own reprocessing of the public reads used fastp at Q25 and MiXCR and kept productive beta chains. A single entry per CDR3 protein holds the most common genes and DNA from its merged rows. For this sample there are 780,000 or so distinct CDR3 sequences; less than 20% appear just once. The ten largest account for about 5% of the sample. Remarks on this clonotype: Its antigen is still unknown. At one end the junction does not follow the germline gene, possibly because of a read error.

The treatment or condition label on this specimen signifies: allogeneic hematopoietic cell transplantation with graft depleted of TCRalphabeta T cells and CD19 B cells. Transplant recipients were children who received TCRalphabeta/CD19-depleted allogeneic hematopoietic cell grafts. This chain joins TRBV20-1 to TRBJ2-2; tentative D gene TRBD2, with 5 bases matching. This receptor was obtained from a male patient aged 5 to 17 who had a stem cell transplant for acute lymphoblastic leukemia, so the T cells may come from the graft donor. The specimen was PBMCs, mostly from graft donor cells, collected 360 days after TCRalphabeta/CD19-depleted stem cell transplant. The CDR3 protein sequence reads: CCARDAVGANTGELFF. In nucleotides, the sequence is TGCTGTGCTAGAGATGCGGTGGGAGCCAACACCGGGGAGCTGTTTTTT.